The rows below give T cell receptor beta chains drawn from one sample of a study of cytomegalovirus exposure and HLA in healthy donors. Clones were read by immunoSEQ multiplex PCR, and TCRdb kept only the in-frame ones, dropping some. This table has some 130,000 clones, roughly 82% appearing once. Sequenced: PBMCs. Every receptor here comes from a male donor in good health and CMV-seropositive. The conserved cysteine and the conserved F or W are not part of the CDR3 here.

V gene	J gene	CDR3 length	CDR3 protein
TRBV6-1	TRBJ2-7	12	ASTLSGSLYEQY
TRBV30	TRBJ2-5	14	AWSVAVAGYQETQY
TRBV19	TRBJ1-5	12	ASSLRQGNQPQH
TRBV15	TRBJ1-5	10	ATSGDTQPQH
TRBV23-1	TRBJ1-1	11	ASVGQLNTEAF
TRBV5-6	TRBJ2-1	13	ASSLGLAGTTEQF
TRBV10-3	TRBJ2-5	10	AISGGSETQY
TRBV10-3	TRBJ1-2	11	AGGEGGGYGYT
TRBV5-1	TRBJ2-5	12	ASSPQGAGETQY
TRBV5-1	TRBJ2-3	14	AGSLVVAESTDTQY
TRBV5-1	TRBJ1-6	13	ASSLDGESNSPLH
TRBV9	TRBJ1-2	10	ASSGRNYGYT
TRBV5-1	TRBJ2-7	12	ASSPSGPTYEQY
TRBV5-4	TRBJ2-2	12	ASTSGANTGELF
TRBV11-3	TRBJ2-2	15	ASSHTSTSGTPGELF
TRBV6-1	TRBJ1-1	9	ASSRFTEAF
TRBV5-4	TRBJ2-7	12	ASSRDSSSYEQY
TRBV27	TRBJ2-5	12	ASSLNRGMGTQY
TRBV7-9	TRBJ2-1	14	ASSLSAGRSYNEQF
TRBV7-2	TRBJ1-2	13	ASSNYRGRTYGYT
TRBV5-4	TRBJ2-7	13	ASSPGLAGTYEQY
TRBV19	TRBJ1-1	11	ASSKAGRTEAF
TRBV10-3	TRBJ1-5	13	AISESGQGNQPQH
TRBV10-3	TRBJ2-5	12	AISESGGQETQY
TRBV11-2	TRBJ1-4	12	ASRRAQPNEKLF
TRBV18	TRBJ1-3	16	ASSKAGQGGKAGNTIY
TRBV2	TRBJ2-3	11	ASSRDNTDTQY
TRBV27	TRBJ2-4	12	ASSPWGGKNIQY
TRBV6-1	TRBJ2-7	12	ASSLGGQSYEQY
TRBV9	TRBJ1-1	13	ASSVRGDRNTEAF
TRBV6-1	TRBJ2-6	11	ASSATGANVLT
TRBV18	TRBJ2-7	12	ASSPASGSYEQY
TRBV30	TRBJ2-1	9	AWSGGQGSI
TRBV5-6	TRBJ2-7	15	ASSLRSSGLGTYEQY
TRBV2	TRBJ1-2	12	ASSSQGANYGYT
TRBV6-4	TRBJ1-1	11	ASSEGSGTEAF
TRBV5-1	TRBJ2-3	12	ASSWGTSTDTQY
TRBV11-2	TRBJ1-2	12	ASSDRRLNYGYT
TRBV5-5	TRBJ1-2	11	ASSLETGAGYT
TRBV28	TRBJ2-1	14	ASSSPLAGVVNEQF
TRBV18	TRBJ2-7	18	ASSPPLGGGPYKSSYEQY
TRBV27	TRBJ2-2	14	ASSLLSQTNTGELF
TRBV14	TRBJ1-2	11	ASTLSGVYGYT